This TCR beta chain was observed in a study of blood T cell repertoires in COVID-19. About the research overall: T cells, B-cell-depleted T cells, or PBMCs supplied cDNA or gDNA.

The CDR3 length is 18 residues. Germline V gene data show CDR1 as LNHDA and CDR2 as SQIVND (reference sequence). After removal of 0 bases from V and 4 bases from J, the junction contained 10 bases not matched to a gene. Assay used: immunoSEQ multiplex PCR; TCRdb lists only in-frame clones, some missing. The data contain some 230,000 clones, more than 65% of them singletons. The chain combines TRBV19 with TRBJ2-2; TRBD1 agrees at 8 bases. This TCR derives from a woman aged 30 to 39 who had recovered from COVID-19. Sequenced material: peripheral blood. The chain's CDR3 is CASSIEGAGTGFTGELFF. The CDR3 DNA sequence: TGTGCCAGTAGTATAGAGGGGGCCGGGACAGGATTCACCGGGGAGCTGTTTTTT.